The source of this T cell receptor beta chain is a study of cytomegalovirus exposure and HLA in healthy donors. About the research overall: An earlier analysis found fewer than 140 million unique TCR beta sequences from around 180 million T cells. General study findings and limits: At a 0.05 false discovery rate, a later analysis found approximately 17,000 TCR beta sequences to be associated with HLA alleles.

On this clone: Antigen: not known.

This CDR3 is 15 amino acids long. Germline V gene data show CDR1 as SGHAT and CDR2 as FQNNGV. V shed 4 bases, J shed 8 bases, and the junction held 7 bases outside the gene matches. The PCR ran on 60 Vbeta and 13 Jbeta primers. TCRdb's table, derived via immunoSEQ multiplex PCR, lists solely in-frame clones and lacks some. The sample includes around 170,000 clones, about 85% of them seen just once. This rearrangement joins TRBV11-2 to TRBJ1-6; 8 bases match TRBD1. The sample taken for sequencing was PBMCs. This clonotype was sampled from a man in his fifties or sixties in good health and CMV-seropositive. The CDR3 DNA is TGTGCCAGCAGCTCCTCCGCAGGGGGCGATTCACCCCTCCACTTT. Translated, it gives CASSSSAGGDSPLHF. The full variable domain, with the rest looked up from reference TRBV11-2 and TRBJ1-6, is EAGVAQSPRYKIIEKRQSVAFWCNPISGHATLYWYQQILGQGPKLLIQFQNNGVVDDSQLPKDRFSAERLKGVDSTLKIQPAKLEDSAVYLCASSSSAGGDSPLHFGNGTRLTVT.